What follows are 29 T cell receptor beta chains derived from one specimen sequenced in a study of shared clonotypes between healthy human individuals. Libraries were prepared by immunoSEQ multiplex PCR; TCRdb keeps only in-frame clonotypes and omits some of them. The sample contains 300,000 to 400,000 clones, around four fifths of which appear only once. Sequencing used memory CD4+ T cells sorted from blood. Subset here: CD45RA-negative fraction. Receptors were obtained from a man aged 25-45 years in good health.

This clone has just a few counts. This CDR3 is CASSSNYGQYF. The CDR3 DNA is TGTGCCAGCAGCTCAAATTACGGCCAGTACTTC. The genes are TRBV11-2 and TRBJ2-5; D gene ambiguous. CDR1 and CDR2 (germline): SGHAT, FQNNGV. This CDR3 is 11 amino acids long. Trimming took 4 bases from V and 10 from J, leaving 10 bases between them. Based on the CDR3 plus reference TRBV11-2 and TRBJ2-5, the full variable domain is EAGVAQSPRYKIIEKRQSVAFWCNPISGHATLYWYQQILGQGPKLLIQFQNNGVVDDSQLPKDRFSAERLKGVDSTLKIQPAKLEDSAVYLCASSSNYGQYFGPGTRLLVL.

This clone was detected ten times or more. The chain carries TRBV7-9 and TRBJ2-5, with 7 bases identical to TRBD1. Unmatched junction bases numbered 8, after V lost 5 bases and J lost 2 bases. The CDR3 is made up of 15 amino acids. CDR1 is SEHNR, CDR2 FQNEAQ, per germline (reference sequence). The CDR3 nucleotides are TGTGCCAGCAGCCTGGGGGACAGCAAACAAGAGACCCAGTACTTC. This encodes CASSLGDSKQETQYF.

The V and J genes are TRBV5-1 and TRBJ1-2; possibly TRBD1 for D (5 bases). Germline V gives CDR1 SGHRS, CDR2 YFSETQ. V was cut by 2 bases and J by 2 bases, with 10 bases left in between. The CDR3 length is 14 residues. The CDR3 protein is CASSLDDRNYGYTF. The CDR3, as DNA: TGCGCCAGCAGCTTAGACGACAGAAACTATGGCTACACCTTC.

The chain is built from TRBV11-2 and TRBJ2-6, with D possibly matching TRBD2 (6 bases). The CDR3 loop spans 12 amino acids. Germline values: CDR1 SGHAT, CDR2 FQNNGV. V was pared by 5 bases and J by 13 bases, with 12 bases between. In DNA form, the CDR3 reads TGTGCCAGCAGCCCCGGAGGGGTGGTCCTGACTTTC. The encoded protein is CASSPGGVVLTF.

CDR3 coding DNA: TGTGCCAGCTCACCAAATCATGTCGGGACTTCCATATACCAAGAGACCCAGTACTTC. As protein: CASSPNHVGTSIYQETQYF. The chain couples TRBV18 to TRBJ2-5, with D possibly TRBD2 on 6 matching bases. V was cut by 2 bases and J by 0 bases, with 22 bases left in between. In germline, CDR1 is KGHSH, CDR2 LQKENI. CDR3 length: 19 residues.

This clone has just a few counts. This chain links TRBV19 with TRBJ1-4, with a possible D match to TRBD1 (5 bases). The germline V gene encodes CDR1 LNHDA and CDR2 SQIVND (reference sequence). This CDR3 is built from 16 residues. V lost 0 bases and J 7 bases, leaving 15 bases between the germline ends. In DNA form, the CDR3 reads TGTGCCAGTAGTATAGATGACGGCAGGGAGACTGAAAAACTGTTTTTT. Translated: CASSIDDGRETEKLFF.

In this sample, this clone turned up a few times. This chain joins TRBV2 and TRBJ2-3; TRBD2 aligns across 10 bases. This CDR3 comprises 15 residues. CDR1 and CDR2 from the germline V gene are SNHLY and FYNNEI. V trimming: 7 bases; J trimming: 4 bases; junction bases outside the gene matches: 8. The CDR3 protein is CASKLAGGGADTQYF. CDR3 DNA sequence: TGTGCCAGCAAGTTAGCGGGAGGAGGTGCAGATACGCAGTATTTT.

J is TRBJ2-2 and V is TRBV5-1, with 11 nucleotides matching TRBD2. Trimming took 1 base from V and 6 from J; bases not matched to a gene: 2. The CDR3 totals 15 residues. The germline CDR1 and CDR2 sequences are SGHRS and YFSETQ. The CDR3 nucleotides are TGCGCCAGCAGCTTGACTAGCGGGAGTGCCGGGGAGCTGTTTTTT. Translated, it gives CASSLTSGSAGELFF.

This clone was observed a few times. The chain employs TRBV7-8 and TRBJ1-2; 12 bases align to TRBD1. V lost 4 bases and J lost 2; bases outside the gene matches: 11. Germline V gene sequence: CDR1 SGHVS, CDR2 FQNEAQ. The CDR3 contains 18 residues. In DNA, the CDR3 is TGTGCCAGCAGCTCCTCAGGGACAGGGGGCGCTGACAACTATGGCTACACCTTC. The encoded protein is CASSSSGTGGADNYGYTF.

The chain uses TRBV18 and TRBJ1-1, with 8 bases identical to TRBD1. With 6 bases clipped from V and 11 bases from J, the junction kept 17 bases outside the gene matches. This CDR3 comprises 15 residues. In germline, CDR1 is KGHSH, CDR2 LQKENI. The chain's CDR3 is CASSQSGQGFYEAFF. In nucleotides, the CDR3 is TGTGCCAGCTCCCAGTCTGGACAGGGATTTTATGAGGCTTTCTTT.

The CDR3 loop reads CAISGVPEADTQYF. The CDR3 DNA sequence: TGTGCCATCAGTGGGGTCCCGGAGGCAGATACGCAGTATTTT. The J gene is TRBJ2-3, the V gene TRBV10-3; D is possibly TRBD2 (5 bases). This CDR3 has 14 residues. Trimming stripped 4 bases from V and 4 bases from J, with 12 bases between. Germline V gene sequence: CDR1 ENHRY, CDR2 SYGVKD.

The chain uses TRBV27 and TRBJ1-4; D not certain. With 4 bases removed from V and 8 bases from J, the gap between germline ends came to 17 bases. The V gene's germline CDR1 is MNHEY and CDR2 SMNVEV (reference sequence). The CDR3 runs to 15 residues. The CDR3 protein is CASSSTFSGGEKLFF. CDR3 nucleotides: TGTGCCAGCAGTTCAACCTTCAGTGGAGGGGAAAAACTGTTTTTT.

Note on this clone: Germline and junction disagree at one end, which may indicate a read error. CDR3: CASSLAGDTYEQYF. In DNA, the CDR3 is TGTGCCAGCAGTTTAGCGGGAGATACGTACGAGCAGTACTTC. The J gene is TRBJ2-7, the V gene TRBV7-8; 9 nucleotides line up with TRBD2. CDR3 length: 14 amino acids. CDR1 and CDR2 from the germline V gene are SGHVS and FQNEAQ.

This clone was seen once. The V and J genes are TRBV7-8 and TRBJ2-7; 15 bases are shared with TRBD2. Germline CDR1 SGHVS, CDR2 FQNEAQ. The CDR3 is made up of 17 amino acids. The V gene end was trimmed by 5 bases and the J gene end by 0 bases; junction bases not matched to a gene: 5. The chain's CDR3 is CASSIPGLAGGSYEQYF. The CDR3 nucleotides are TGTGCCAGCAGCATACCGGGACTAGCGGGGGGCTCCTACGAGCAGTACTTC.

The rearrangement uses TRBV5-5 and TRBJ2-7; D possibly corresponds to TRBD2 (5 bases). This CDR3 comprises 13 residues. The V gene lost 4 bases and the J gene lost 4 bases, with 12 bases spanning the gap. Germline V gives CDR1 SGHKS, CDR2 YYEKEE (reference sequence). CDR3 protein: CASSKEAAYEQYF. CDR3 coding DNA: TGTGCCAGCAGCAAGGAGGCGGCATACGAGCAGTACTTC.

This chain joins TRBV9 and TRBJ1-2; the match to TRBD1 covers 7 bases. Germline assignment: CDR1 SGDLS and CDR2 YYNGEE. The CDR3 loop spans 17 amino acids. Trimming cost V 2 bases and J 2 bases; bases outside gene matches: 12. The CDR3 sequence is CASSVEPTGALNYGYTF. The CDR3 nucleotides read TGTGCCAGCAGCGTCGAGCCCACAGGGGCTCTAAACTATGGCTACACCTTC. The complete variable domain, with remaining parts taken from reference TRBV9 and TRBJ1-2, reads DSGVTQTPKHLITATGQRVTLRCSPRSGDLSVYWYQQSLDQGLQFLIQYYNGEERAKGNILERFSAQQFPDLHSELNLSSLELGDSALYFCASSVEPTGALNYGYTFGSGTRLTVV.

Comments on this clone: The same CDR3 can be traced to other DNA sequences in this sample. The chain employs TRBV19 and TRBJ2-3; 8 nucleotides align to TRBD2. Germline-derived CDR1 and CDR2 are LNHDA and SQIVND (reference sequence). There are 16 residues in the CDR3. V shed 5 bases, J shed 0 bases, and the junction held 7 bases outside the gene matches. The chain's CDR3 is CASSLLAGGSTDTQYF. CDR3 coding DNA: TGTGCCAGTAGTTTACTGGCGGGAGGAAGCACAGATACGCAGTATTTT.

This clone was picked up a small number of times. This chain links TRBV7-3 with TRBJ2-1; TRBD2 matches 13 bases. There are 16 residues in the CDR3. Trimming at V came to 0 bases and at J to 7 bases, leaving 3 bases not matched to a gene. Germline-derived CDR1 and CDR2 are SGHTA and FQGTGA. This chain's CDR3 is CASSLTWTSGSNEQFF. CDR3 coding DNA: TGTGCCAGCAGCTTAACCTGGACTAGCGGGAGTAATGAGCAGTTCTTC. Full variable domain (rest looked up from reference TRBV7-3 and TRBJ2-1): GAGVSQTPSNKVTEKGKYVELRCDPISGHTALYWYRQSLGQGPEFLIYFQGTGAADDSGLPNDRFFAVRPEGSVSTLKIQRTERGDSAVYLCASSLTWTSGSNEQFFGPGTRLTVL.

This chain connects TRBV4-2 to TRBJ2-5; D perhaps matches TRBD1 (5 bases). This CDR3 comprises 15 residues. Germline-derived CDR1 and CDR2 are LGHNA and YNFKEQ. V gave up 1 base and J gave up 4 bases, with 13 bases separating them. This CDR3 is CASSQVQAETETQYF. CDR3 DNA sequence: TGTGCCAGCAGCCAAGTACAGGCCGAGACAGAGACCCAGTACTTC.

The chain has TRBV5-6 and TRBJ1-2; D is unresolved. Deletions cut 0 bases from V and 4 bases from J, with 16 bases between. CDR1 SGHDT and CDR2 YYEEEE come from the germline V gene. CDR3 length: 16 amino acids. The CDR3 coding sequence is TGTGCCAGCAGCTTGGTAGGTGCCAGAAACTCCTATGGCTACACCTTC. Translation gives CASSLVGARNSYGYTF.

The chain combines TRBV7-2 with TRBJ2-5, with D unresolved. Germline CDR1 and CDR2: SGHTA and FQGNSA. The CDR3 has 14 amino acids. The V end was cut by 2 bases, the J end by 5 bases, with 12 bases between. The CDR3: CASSLQIGLETQYF. The CDR3 DNA is TGTGCCAGCAGCTTACAAATAGGGCTCGAGACCCAGTACTTC.

V usage is TRBV27 and J usage is TRBJ2-1; 14 bases map to TRBD2. There are 19 residues in the CDR3. Trimming at V came to 5 bases and at J to 7 bases, leaving 16 bases not matched to a gene. CDR1 MNHEY and CDR2 SMNVEV come from the germline V gene (reference sequence). The CDR3: CASSPLGLAGEQGRNEQFF. The CDR3 DNA follows: TGTGCCAGCAGTCCCCTGGGACTAGCGGGAGAGCAGGGTAGGAATGAGCAGTTCTTC.

Comment on this clone: The identical CDR3 is also encoded by other nucleotide sequences in the sample. The V and J genes are TRBV7-2 and TRBJ2-7; 7 bases align to TRBD1. V trimming: 1 base; J trimming: 2 bases; junction bases outside the gene matches: 2. Germline assignment: CDR1 SGHTA and CDR2 FQGNSA. This CDR3 is built from 14 residues. CDR3 amino acids: CASSLGQGAYEQYF. CDR3 bases: TGTGCCAGCAGCTTAGGTCAGGGGGCCTACGAGCAGTACTTC.

CDR3 amino acids: CASSFSGLVNEQFF. CDR3 nucleotides: TGTGCCAGCAGCTTTTCGGGACTAGTCAATGAGCAGTTCTTC. The chain uses TRBV11-2 and TRBJ2-1; 8 bases are a match to TRBD2. Trimming took 3 bases from V and 6 from J; bases not matched to a gene: 4. Germline assignment: CDR1 SGHAT and CDR2 FQNNGV. The CDR3 runs 14 residues.

This clone was found once. The chain uses TRBV25-1 and TRBJ2-5; 8 bases are shared with TRBD2. V gave up 4 bases and J gave up 4 bases; unmatched junction bases: 8. Germline V CDR1 and CDR2: MGHDK, SYGVNS. The CDR3 loop spans 15 amino acids. The CDR3 here is CASSAGLAVVETQYF. CDR3 DNA: TGTGCCAGCAGTGCAGGACTAGCAGTCGTAGAGACCCAGTACTTC.

The rearrangement links TRBV19 to TRBJ1-1; 9 nucleotides line up with TRBD1. The CDR3 is made up of 15 amino acids. Trimming removed 0 bases from V and 3 bases from J; junction bases left unmatched: 2. Germline CDR1 and CDR2: LNHDA and SQIVND (reference sequence). CDR3 sequence (DNA): TGTGCCAGTAGTATAGACGACAGGGGGGACACTGAAGCTTTCTTT. Protein product: CASSIDDRGDTEAFF.

This clone was detected only a few times. The genes are TRBV5-1 and TRBJ2-1; D is possibly TRBD2 (6 bases). The CDR3 loop spans 13 amino acids. Trimming took off 2 bases at V and 7 bases at J, with 10 bases between the two ends. CDR1 SGHRS and CDR2 YFSETQ come from the germline V gene. The CDR3 loop reads CASSLPRGNEQFF. In nucleotides, the CDR3 is TGCGCCAGCAGCTTACCCCGGGGGAATGAGCAGTTCTTC.

Note on this clone: The same CDR3 arises from other DNA sequences in this sample as well. This chain's CDR3 is CASSFMGYNQPQHF. For the CDR3, the DNA is TGTGCCAGCAGTTTTATGGGATACAATCAGCCCCAGCATTTT. V and J are TRBV28 and TRBJ1-5; unclear D gene. The CDR3 is 14 amino acids. V was cut by 3 bases and J by 3 bases, with 9 bases left in between. Germline values: CDR1 MDHEN, CDR2 SYDVKM.

J is TRBJ2-1 and V is TRBV5-4; TRBD2 matches 10 bases. The CDR3 loop spans 16 amino acids. Germline loops: CDR1 SGHNT, CDR2 YYREEE (reference sequence). V was pared by 0 bases and J by 5 bases, with 5 bases of the junction left unmatched. Here the CDR3 reads CASSLGYGLADNEQFF. The CDR3 nucleotides read TGTGCCAGCAGCTTGGGGTATGGACTAGCGGACAATGAGCAGTTCTTC.